This T cell receptor (beta chain) emerged from a study of Graves' ophthalmopathy and Graves' hyperthyroidism. Under 3 months in duration, the ophthalmopathy in affected donors had moderate-to-severe activity, CAS ≥3 and NOSPECS ≥4. Symptoms, serum thyroxine and TRAb, thyroid ultrasound, and orbital computed tomography formed the diagnostic basis. Study-wide results and limits: Built on 13 signatures, a model told ophthalmopathy apart from stable hyperthyroidism with about 91% sensitivity and 70% to 82% specificity. The blood repertoire also included most expanded thyroid clonotypes above 0.001 frequency.

For repertoire sequencing, the TCR beta CDR3 regions were amplified from RNA transcripts. First-round RT-PCR relied on HTBI primers, and a second-round multiplex PCR came next. TCRdb passed the multiplex PCR reads through MiXCR, listing each CDR3 protein once. The table lists 600,000 to 700,000 distinct CDR3 sequences, about two fifths of them singletons. To note about this clonotype: Its antigen remains unknown.

This CDR3 has 16 amino acids. Germline V gives CDR1 SGHTA, CDR2 FQGNSA. The V segment lost 4 bases and the J segment 5 bases; nucleotides outside the gene matches: 7. J is TRBJ2-2 and V is TRBV7-2; 10 nucleotides match TRBD1. The clonotype originates from an adult man with Graves' ophthalmopathy. Specimen: peripheral blood. The CDR3 here is CASSSGDRGSTGELFF. The CDR3 nucleotides are TGTGCCAGCAGCTCTGGGGACAGGGGATCAACCGGGGAGCTGTTTTTT.